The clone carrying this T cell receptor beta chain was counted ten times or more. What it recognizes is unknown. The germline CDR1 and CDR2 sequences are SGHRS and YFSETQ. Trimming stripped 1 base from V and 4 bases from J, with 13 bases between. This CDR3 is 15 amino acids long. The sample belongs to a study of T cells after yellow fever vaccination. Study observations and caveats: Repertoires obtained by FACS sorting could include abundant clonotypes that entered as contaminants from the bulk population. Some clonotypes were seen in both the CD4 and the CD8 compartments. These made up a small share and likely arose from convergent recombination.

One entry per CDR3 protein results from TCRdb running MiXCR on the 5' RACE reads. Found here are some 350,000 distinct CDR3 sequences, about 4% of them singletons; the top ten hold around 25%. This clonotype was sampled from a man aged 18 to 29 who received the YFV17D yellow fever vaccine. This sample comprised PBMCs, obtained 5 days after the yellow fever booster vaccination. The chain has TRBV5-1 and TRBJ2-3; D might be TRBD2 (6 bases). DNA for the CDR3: TGCGCCAGCAGCTTGCGCGGGAATCGGGCAGATACGCAGTATTTT. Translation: CASSLRGNRADTQYF.